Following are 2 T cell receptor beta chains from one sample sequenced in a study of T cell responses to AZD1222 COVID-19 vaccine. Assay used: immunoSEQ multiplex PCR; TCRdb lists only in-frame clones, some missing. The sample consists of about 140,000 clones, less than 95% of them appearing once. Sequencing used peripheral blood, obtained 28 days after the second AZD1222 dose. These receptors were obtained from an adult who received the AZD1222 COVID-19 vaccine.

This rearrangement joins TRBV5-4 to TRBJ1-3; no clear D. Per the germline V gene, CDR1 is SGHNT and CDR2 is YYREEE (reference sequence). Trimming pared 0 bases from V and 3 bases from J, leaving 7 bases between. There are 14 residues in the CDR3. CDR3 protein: CASSLEGGGNTIYF. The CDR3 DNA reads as TGTGCCAGCAGCTTGGAGGGTGGTGGAAACACCATATATTTT. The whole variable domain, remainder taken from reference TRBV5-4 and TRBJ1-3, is ETGVTQSPTHLIKTRGQQVTLRCSSQSGHNTVSWYQQALGQGPQFIFQYYREEENGRGNFPPRFSGLQFPNYSSELNVNALELDDSALYLCASSLEGGGNTIYFGEGSWLTVV.

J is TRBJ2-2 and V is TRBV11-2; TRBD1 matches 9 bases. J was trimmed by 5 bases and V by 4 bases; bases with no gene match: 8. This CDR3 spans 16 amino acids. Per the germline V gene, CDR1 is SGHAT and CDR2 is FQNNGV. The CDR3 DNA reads TGTGCCAGCAGCTCCTCGGACAGGGGAAGAACCGGGGAGCTGTTTTTT. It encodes CASSSSDRGRTGELFF.